This record concerns one T cell receptor (beta chain) sequence. This clonotype came up a few times. Its antigen is currently not known. No much larger clone is present one base from it, and per-base qualities are unavailable. The protocol used for the library was PCR. DNA from cultured CD4+ T cells was subjected to TCR sequencing with the Oncomine TCR Beta short-read assay at the Johns Hopkins FTIC core. The QIAamp micro DNA kit was used to extract genomic DNA from the cultured CD4+ T cells. Oncomine TCR Beta libraries made from cultured CD4+ T cells were pooled using unique dual indexes and sequenced on an Illumina iSeq 100. In the original analysis: Non-productive sequences were filtered out, and CDR3s that did not start with C, did not end with F or W, or were shorter than 7 amino acids were discarded. Antigen-specific clonotypes were identified with the MANAFEST web application by comparing peptide-stimulated wells with reference and other culture wells. Positive clones required FDR below 0.05, an odds ratio above 5, and productive frequency above 0.1% in at least two of three replicate wells. A clonotype was classed as cross-reactive if the clonotype showed significant expansion both in SARS-CoV-2 spike wells and in at least one common cold coronavirus spike condition. Similarity between CDR3 sequences was evaluated in R version 3.6.1 using Levenshtein distances (stringdist) and unrooted phylogenetic trees (ape). The public reads were quality trimmed at Q25 with fastp and then assembled into clones with MiXCR by TCRdb, keeping productive beta chains. Rows merge per CDR3 protein into single entries with the most common DNA and genes. V and J calls and clone size were set by TCRdb, not the authors. Present in this sample are approximately 16,000 distinct CDR3 sequences, over 45% of which were seen just once. The ten largest clones add up to 3.5% to 5% of the sample.

The sample belongs to a study of vaccination and CD4 T cells after COVID-19 (dated 2022 in TCRdb). Context from the whole study: Convalescent patients had a positive SARS-CoV-2 result on nasal swab PCR, and of these patients, some 10 had mild disease and one had severe disease. The time from the second vaccine dose to post-vaccine blood sampling had a median of around 72 days and ranged from roughly 12 to 241 days. Participants got two doses of the Pfizer-BioNTech BNT162b2 vaccine (n=8) or two doses of the Moderna mRNA-1273 vaccine (n=2). In control cultures, a CEFX viral epitope pool was used as positive control, an HIV-1 Nef peptide pool was used as negative control, or no peptide was added. The convalescent cohort comprised six males and four females, including two Hispanic individuals, seven Caucasians, two Asians and one multiracial person. The cultures were stimulated with overlapping spike peptide pools from SARS-CoV-2 and from the common cold coronaviruses HCoV-NL63, HCoV-OC43 and HCoV-229E. Post-COVID blood samples were collected from convalescent patients a median of roughly 100 days after diagnosis, with a range of roughly 30 to 170 days. In around ten COVID-19 convalescent patients and several infection-naive healthy vaccine recipients, the spike-specific CD4+ TCR repertoire before mRNA vaccination was compared with the repertoire after mRNA vaccination.

Points the paper makes about the study in general: Nearly all vaccine-specific clones in convalescent patients (304 of 307) were mono-reactive for SARS-CoV-2 spike rather than cross-reactive with common cold coronaviruses. Only a relatively small number of convalescent patients were included in the study, and early timepoints following natural infection were not analyzed. Among the post-vaccine SARS-CoV-2-reactive clones in convalescent patients, a median about 87% showed up only after vaccination, which suggests vaccine-specific priming. Although the median number of SARS-CoV-2-reactive clonotypes went up from roughly 23 after infection to more than 30 after vaccination, the increase was not significant.

The intended sense of this specimen's treatment or condition label: roughly 10-day PBMC culture with coronavirus spike peptide pools or control peptides (ViraFEST assay). The ViraFEST assay, used in the study, expanded antigen-specific T cells with peptide pools and then identified the expanded clonotypes through TCR sequencing. The positive SARS-CoV-2 PCR tests of the convalescent patients were dated from March to December 2020, before the Alpha, Beta and Delta variants emerged in the United States. Each well held more than 1.5 million PBMCs cultured in IMDM containing around 5% human AB serum and about 10 IU/ml IL-2, with 10 ug/ml peptide pools added. On days 3 and 7, half of the culture medium was replaced with fresh IL-2-containing medium. CD4+ T cells were isolated after 10 days of culture through negative selection using the EasySep CD4+ T cell isolation kit. Ficoll-Paque Plus gradient centrifugation was used to isolate PBMCs from whole blood, and the isolated PBMCs were then either used fresh or cryopreserved at -140C. Triplicate wells were generally used for each culture condition.

Inclusive of the bounding cysteine and phenylalanine, the CDR3 is 11 residues long. The sequence is cut down to CDR3 DNA, 33 bases in frame from base 1. The germline ends are 14 bases apart after V is trimmed by 7 bases and J by 8 bases. Looking up the germline V gene (reference sequence) yields CDR1 DFQATT and CDR2 SNEGSKA. The source is a human donor who had recovered from COVID-19. The sequence joins TRBV20-1 to TRBJ1-2; a weak D assignment points to TRBD1 (5 bases agree). Sequences were derived from CD4+ T cells from blood, cultured in vitro, sampled before SARS-CoV-2 vaccination. The CDR3 here reads CSVPTQGGYTF. The bases are TGCAGTGTCCCTACCCAGGGCGGCTACACCTTC.